The 11 T cell receptor beta chains below were found in one sample sequenced in a study of shared clonotypes between healthy human individuals. The data were produced by immunoSEQ multiplex PCR, yet TCRdb's version contains in-frame clones alone and is incomplete. The sample has 150,000 to 200,000 clones, 90% to 95% seen once; the top ten hold roughly 0.07%. Sequenced input: naive CD4+ T cells sorted from blood. Regarding subset: CD45RA+ positively selected. These receptors came from a woman under 40 in good health.

V and J are TRBV27 and TRBJ1-5; a possible D gene is TRBD1 (5 bases). The CDR3 is 15 amino acids. The germline V and J ends were trimmed by 3 bases and 2 bases, with 11 bases remaining between them. CDR1 and CDR2 from the germline V gene are MNHEY and SMNVEV (reference sequence). CDR3 DNA: TGTGCCAGCAGTTTCGCCGGGACCGGCAATCAGCCCCAGCATTTT. It translates to CASSFAGTGNQPQHF.

The gene calls are TRBV15 and TRBJ1-3; TRBD1 matches at 8 bases. V dropped 0 bases and J dropped 10; count of bases not matched to a gene: 5. The germline V gene has CDR1 LNHNV and CDR2 YYDKDF (reference sequence). CDR3 length: 14 residues. The CDR3, as DNA: TGTGCCACCAGCAGAGACCCAGGGGGCAAAACCATATATTTT. This encodes CATSRDPGGKTIYF.

Concerning this clone: The sample has other DNA sequences that encode this CDR3 too. This chain uses TRBV28 with TRBJ2-7; D remains unclear. V shed 4 bases and J shed 3 bases, with 7 bases lying between them. Germline V gene lookup returns CDR1 MDHEN and CDR2 SYDVKM. The CDR3 has 12 amino acids. The CDR3 nucleotides read TGTGCCAGCAGTTCCACCGTCTACGAGCAGTACTTC. Residues: CASSSTVYEQYF.

The chain uses TRBV30 and TRBJ1-2, with D possibly being TRBD1 (5 bases). The ends were cut back, 0 bases at V and 4 bases at J, with 12 bases in the middle. Germline V gives CDR1 GTSNPN, CDR2 SVGIG (reference sequence). This CDR3 is built from 14 residues. The CDR3, as DNA: TGTGCCTGGAGTGTTACCTGGGACTTCTATGGCTACACCTTC. Residues: CAWSVTWDFYGYTF.

The V call is TRBV6-1, the J call TRBJ2-3, with a possible D match to TRBD2 (6 bases). V shed 1 base and J shed 8 bases, with 13 bases lying between them. This CDR3 comprises 14 residues. CDR1 is MNHNS and CDR2 is SASEGT in the germline V gene. CDR3 DNA sequence: TGTGCCAGCAGTGAAGAGGGAGGTCCCGGTACGCAGTATTTT. Protein: CASSEEGGPGTQYF.

V is TRBV9 and J is TRBJ2-3, with D maybe TRBD2 (5 bases). This CDR3 has 14 residues. Germline V gene sequence: CDR1 SGDLS, CDR2 YYNGEE. Trimming shortened V by 2 bases and J by 5 bases, and 12 bases separated the two germline ends. The chain's CDR3 is CASSVRLAEDTQYF. Written as DNA, the CDR3 is TGTGCCAGCAGCGTTCGGCTAGCTGAAGATACGCAGTATTTT. The full variable domain, with the rest looked up from reference TRBV9 and TRBJ2-3, is DSGVTQTPKHLITATGQRVTLRCSPRSGDLSVYWYQQSLDQGLQFLIQYYNGEERAKGNILERFSAQQFPDLHSELNLSSLELGDSALYFCASSVRLAEDTQYFGPGTRLTVL.

The rearrangement uses TRBV19 and TRBJ1-1; D gene uncertain. Per the germline V gene, CDR1 is LNHDA and CDR2 is SQIVND (reference sequence). This CDR3 is 11 amino acids long. V was cut by 9 bases and J by 1 base, with 6 bases left in between. The CDR3 spells CASRRNTEAFF. CDR3 coding DNA: TGTGCCAGCCGTCGGAACACTGAAGCTTTCTTT.

The rearrangement links TRBV2 to TRBJ1-1; TRBD1 matches 7 bases. V was clipped by 2 bases and J by 5 bases; unmatched bases: 8. CDR3 length: 15 residues. CDR1 is SNHLY, CDR2 FYNNEI, per germline. In DNA, the CDR3 is TGTGCCAGCAGTGAATGGCGCAGGGGGGGGACTGAAGCTTTCTTT. Amino acid sequence: CASSEWRRGGTEAFF.

This clone occurred once. The genes are TRBV4-1 and TRBJ2-5; D gene ambiguous. The J call may not be correct, given that the DNA end is closer to TRBJ2-7. This CDR3 has 16 amino acids. The germline gives CDR1 MGHRA, CDR2 YSYEKL. The DNA for the CDR3 is TGCGCCAGCAGCCAAGCGTACGCGGAACCCTCCTACGAGCAGTACTTC. As protein: CASSQAYAEPSYEQYF.

The genes are TRBV18 and TRBJ1-2; D remains ambiguous. Germline values: CDR1 KGHSH, CDR2 LQKENI. V was cut by 2 bases and J by 6 bases, with 13 bases left in between. This CDR3 spans 14 amino acids. The CDR3: CASSPTVSDNGYTF. CDR3 DNA: TGTGCCAGCTCACCAACAGTTTCAGATAATGGCTACACCTTC.

The rearrangement links TRBV28 to TRBJ1-5, with 8 positions matching TRBD1. The CDR3 length is 16 residues. CDR1 and CDR2 (germline): MDHEN, SYDVKM. With V trimmed by 5 bases and J by 2 bases, 8 bases remained unmatched. This CDR3 is CASSPLRGLRNQPQHF. The CDR3 coding sequence is TGTGCCAGCAGTCCACTCAGGGGGCTGCGCAATCAGCCCCAGCATTTT.